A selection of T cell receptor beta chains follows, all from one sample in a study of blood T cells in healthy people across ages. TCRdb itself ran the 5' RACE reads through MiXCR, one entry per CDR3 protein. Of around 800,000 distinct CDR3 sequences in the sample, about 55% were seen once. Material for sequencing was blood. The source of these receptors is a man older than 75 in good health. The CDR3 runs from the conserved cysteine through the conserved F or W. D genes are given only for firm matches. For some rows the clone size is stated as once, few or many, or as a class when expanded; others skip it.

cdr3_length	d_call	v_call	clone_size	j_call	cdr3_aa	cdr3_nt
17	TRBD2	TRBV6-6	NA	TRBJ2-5	CASSSVRLANYQETQYF	TGTGCCAGCAGTTCTGTACGACTAGCGAACTACCAAGAGACCCAGTACTTC
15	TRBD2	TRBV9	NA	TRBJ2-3	CASSVDSGRAEYAYF	TGTGCCAGCAGCGTGGATAGCGGGAGGGCCGAATACGCGTATTTT
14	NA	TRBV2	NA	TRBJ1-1	CASSLQGSDTEAFF	TGTGCCAGCAGTCTACAGGGATCGGACACTGAAGCTTTCTTT
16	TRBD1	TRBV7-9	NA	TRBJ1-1	CASSLPGTAVNTEAFF	TGTGCCAGCAGCTTACCCGGGACAGCGGTGAACACTGAAGCTTTCTTT
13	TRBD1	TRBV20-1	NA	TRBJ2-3	CSAGTGQTDTQYF	TGCAGTGCCGGGACAGGGCAAACAGATACGCAGTATTTT
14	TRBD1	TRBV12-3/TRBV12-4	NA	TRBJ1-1	CASSGDRRNTEAFF	TGTGCCAGCAGTGGGGACAGGAGGAACACTGAAGCTTTCTTT
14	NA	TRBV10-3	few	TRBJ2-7	CAISDSGISYEQYF	TGTGCCATCAGTGATTCCGGGATCTCCTACGAGCAGTACTTC
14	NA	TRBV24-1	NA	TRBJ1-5	CATSVRGYNQPQHF	TGTGCCACCAGTGTTAGAGGGTACAATCAGCCCCAGCATTTT
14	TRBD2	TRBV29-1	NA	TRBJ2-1	CSFDTSGRGNEQFF	TGCAGCTTTGACACTAGCGGGAGGGGAAATGAGCAGTTCTTC
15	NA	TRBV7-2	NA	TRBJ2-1	CASSPGALGHNEQFF	TGTGCCAGCAGCCCCGGCGCGCTGGGCCACAATGAGCAGTTCTTC
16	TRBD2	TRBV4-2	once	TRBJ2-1	CASSQDQQRGIYEQFF	TGTGCCAGCAGCCAAGATCAACAGCGGGGTATCTACGAGCAGTTCTTC